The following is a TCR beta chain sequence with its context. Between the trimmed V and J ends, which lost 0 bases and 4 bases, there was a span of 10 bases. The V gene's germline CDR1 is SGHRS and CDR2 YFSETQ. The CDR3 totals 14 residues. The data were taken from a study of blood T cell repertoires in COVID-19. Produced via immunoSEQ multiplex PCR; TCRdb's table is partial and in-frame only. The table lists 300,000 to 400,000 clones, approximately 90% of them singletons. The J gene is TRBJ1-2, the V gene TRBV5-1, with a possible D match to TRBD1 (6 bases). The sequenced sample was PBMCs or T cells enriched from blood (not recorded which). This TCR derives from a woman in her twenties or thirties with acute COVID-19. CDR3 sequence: CASSLAGTTYGYTF. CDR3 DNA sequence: TGCGCCAGCAGCTTGGCCGGGACAACCTATGGCTACACCTTC.